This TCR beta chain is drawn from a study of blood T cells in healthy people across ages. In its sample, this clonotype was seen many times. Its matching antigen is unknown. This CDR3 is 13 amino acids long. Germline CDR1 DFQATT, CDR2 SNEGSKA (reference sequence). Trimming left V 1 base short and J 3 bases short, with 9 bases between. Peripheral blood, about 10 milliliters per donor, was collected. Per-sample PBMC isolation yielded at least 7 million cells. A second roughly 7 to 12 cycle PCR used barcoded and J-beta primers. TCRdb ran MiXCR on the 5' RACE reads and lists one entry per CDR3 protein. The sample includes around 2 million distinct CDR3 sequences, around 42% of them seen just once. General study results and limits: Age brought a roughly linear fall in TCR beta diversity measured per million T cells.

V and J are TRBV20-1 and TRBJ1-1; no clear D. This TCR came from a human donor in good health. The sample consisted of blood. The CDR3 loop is CSARGQADTEAFF. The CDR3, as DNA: TGCAGTGCTAGAGGGCAGGCCGACACTGAAGCTTTCTTT.